The 20 T cell receptor beta chains presented below share a single source sample, sequenced in a study of regulatory T cells in long-lasting Graves disease. Assembly of TCR beta libraries relied on iRepertoire HTBI primers together with Arm-PCR of CDR3 regions. MiXCR, run by TCRdb on the multiplex PCR reads, gives a single entry per CDR3 protein. The table lists a few hundred thousand distinct CDR3 sequences, around 22% of them singletons. Sample time point: persistent/refractory GD, antithyroid drugs over 5 years with positive TRAb. The TCR library used RNA extracted from PBMCs. The sequences come from peripheral blood mononuclear cells (PBMCs), collected when the disease was refractory, from a patient treated with antithyroid drugs. Receptors were obtained from a female donor with Graves disease.

The table lists this clonotype with a few counts. It is unclear where the CDR3 begins or ends on the DNA, so no DNA is shown, and the CDR3 is as TCRdb lists it. The chain carries TRBV6-1 and TRBJ1-6; the DNA was not compared with TRBD1, the D call given in the table. 15 amino acids form the CDR3, both terminal residues included. The germline V gene encodes CDR1 MNHNS and CDR2 SASEGT. CDR3 in amino acids: CASSILGQGVSPLHF.

This clonotype was counted ten times or more. The chain employs TRBV28 and TRBJ2-7; tentative D call: TRBD1 (6 bases). V lost 4 bases and J lost 3, with 10 bases in between. The CDR3 is 13 amino acids. CDR1 MDHEN and CDR2 SYDVKM come from the germline V gene. The CDR3 sequence is CASSWTVGYEQYF. The CDR3, as DNA: TGTGCCAGCAGTTGGACAGTAGGCTACGAGCAGTACTTC.

This clonotype appeared a few times. This chain links TRBV24-1 with TRBJ2-5; 7 bases agree with TRBD2. Germline V gene data show CDR1 as KGHDR and CDR2 as SFDVKD. V shed 6 bases and J 5 bases; nucleotides not matched to a gene: 8. This CDR3 is 14 amino acids long. The CDR3 nucleotides read TGTGCCACCAGTAGCGGGGTTAAGGGTGAGACCCAGTACTTC. Protein product: CATSSGVKGETQYF.

The chain combines TRBV10-3 with TRBJ2-1; a possible D gene is TRBD2 (5 bases). CDR3 length equals 16 residues. CDR1 is ENHRY and CDR2 is SYGVKD in the germline V gene. Trimming pared 3 bases from V and 3 bases from J, leaving 15 bases between. CDR3 region: CAISDPPQRSYNEQFF. As DNA, the CDR3 is TGTGCCATCAGTGACCCCCCCCAGCGGAGCTACAATGAGCAGTTCTTC.

In the case of this clonotype: A read error may be the cause here, since a much bigger clone is one base away. This sequence joins TRBV24-1 and TRBJ2-2; 7 bases fit TRBD2. The germline V gene has CDR1 KGHDR and CDR2 SFDVKD. Trimming at V came to 5 bases and at J to 3 bases, leaving 2 bases not matched to a gene. The CDR3 length is 14 residues. This CDR3 reads CATSGRGDTGELFF. Here the CDR3 DNA reads TGTGCCACCAGTGGACGGGGGGACACCGGGGAGCTGTTTTTT.

Points on this clonotype: A read error may produce the germline difference seen at one junction end. The genes are TRBV6-1 and TRBJ2-7; D remains unclear. CDR1 and CDR2 (germline): MNHNS, SASEGT. The CDR3 is 14 residues long. This chain's CDR3 is CACSPSLSTYEQYF. DNA for the CDR3: TGTGCCTGCAGTCCTTCACTAAGTACCTACGAGCAGTACTTC.

The chain combines TRBV6-1 with TRBJ2-1, with D uncertain. This CDR3 comprises 12 residues. Trimming stripped 1 base from V and 9 bases from J, with 7 bases between. The germline CDR1 and CDR2 sequences are MNHNS and SASEGT. CDR3 in amino acids: CASSEVVGEQFF. As DNA, the CDR3 is TGTGCCAGCAGTGAAGTAGTGGGTGAGCAGTTCTTC.

This chain connects TRBV19 to TRBJ2-7; weak D call: TRBD1 (5 bases). The germline CDR1 and CDR2 sequences are LNHDA and SQIVND (reference sequence). The V gene lost 5 bases and the J gene lost 5 bases, with 13 bases spanning the gap. CDR3 length equals 13 residues. CDR3 bases: TGTGCCAGTAGTTCCCAGGGTGGTGACGAGCAGTACTTC. It yields the protein CASSSQGGDEQYF.

In its sample, this clonotype was seen many times. The chain links TRBV20-1 to TRBJ2-5; no definite D call. This CDR3 contains 11 residues. Germline CDR1 reads DFQATT; CDR2 reads SNEGSKA (reference sequence). V lost 3 bases and J 5 bases, leaving 7 bases between the germline ends. For the CDR3, the DNA is TGCAGTGCTAGGATTGGGGAGACCCAGTACTTC. Protein sequence: CSARIGETQYF.

The chain joins TRBV19 to TRBJ1-1; D is perhaps TRBD1 (5 bases). The V end was cut by 7 bases, the J end by 0 bases, with 15 bases between. This CDR3 is built from 15 residues. CDR1 is LNHDA, CDR2 SQIVND, per germline (reference sequence). DNA for the CDR3: TGTGCCAGTAAGCGAAGGGGACCCATGAACACTGAAGCTTTCTTT. It is translated as CASKRRGPMNTEAFF.

CDR3 amino acids: CASSAGTGGVNEQYF. The CDR3 DNA reads as TGCGCCAGCAGTGCTGGGACAGGGGGGGTCAACGAGCAGTACTTC. This chain uses TRBV10-2 with TRBJ2-7; TRBD1 matches 11 bases. CDR1 and CDR2 (germline): WSHSY, SAAADI. CDR3 size: 15 residues. V shed 4 bases, J shed 5 bases, and the junction held 7 bases outside the gene matches.

Comment on this clonotype: Because the CDR3 is missing its conserved closing phenylalanine or tryptophan, this is likely a read error. The V and J genes are TRBV6-2 or TRBV6-3 and TRBJ1-4; TRBD1 matches at 8 bases. CDR3 length: 15 amino acids. V gave up 5 bases and J gave up 7 bases; unmatched junction bases: 9. CDR1 and CDR2 (germline): MNHEY, SVGEGT. The chain's CDR3 is CASSNRDRRFEKLFY. CDR3 DNA sequence: TGTGCCAGCAGTAACCGGGACAGGCGATTTGAAAAACTGTTTTAT.

The V gene is TRBV19, the J gene TRBJ1-1; no firm D call. Germline V CDR1 and CDR2: LNHDA, SQIVND (reference sequence). Trimming took 0 bases from V and 0 from J, leaving 11 bases between them. This CDR3 comprises 16 residues. CDR3 nucleotide sequence: TGTGCCAGTAGTATAGATTTGGCGATCATGAACACTGAAGCTTTCTTT. This codes for CASSIDLAIMNTEAFF.

The chain has TRBV28 and TRBJ2-3; TRBD2 agrees at 10 bases. J was trimmed by 7 bases and V by 3 bases; bases with no gene match: 4. The CDR3 runs to 14 residues. The germline V gene encodes CDR1 MDHEN and CDR2 SYDVKM. The chain's CDR3 is CASSFSGRANTQYF. In DNA, the CDR3 is TGTGCCAGCAGTTTCAGCGGGAGGGCAAATACGCAGTATTTT. Based on the CDR3 plus reference TRBV28 and TRBJ2-3, the full variable domain is DVKVTQSSRYLVKRTGEKVFLECVQDMDHENMFWYRQDPGLGLRLIYFSYDVKMKEKGDIPEGYSVSREKKERFSLILESASTNQTSMYLCASSFSGRANTQYFGPGTRLTVL.

This clonotype has ten or more counts. The chain links TRBV6-5 to TRBJ1-1, with D unclear. CDR1 MNHEY and CDR2 SVGAGI come from the germline V gene. Trimming took off 2 bases at V and 0 bases at J, with 13 bases between the two ends. This CDR3 region has 16 residues. The CDR3 nucleotides are TGTGCCAGCAGTTACGGTACGTCTCCCATGAACACTGAAGCTTTCTTT. This encodes CASSYGTSPMNTEAFF.

V is TRBV5-1 and J is TRBJ1-1; 7 nucleotides align to TRBD1. The CDR3 has 15 amino acids. Germline lookup yields CDR1 SGHRS and CDR2 YFSETQ. The J segment lost 3 bases and the V segment lost 0 bases, leaving 5 bases of the junction unmatched. The CDR3 spells CASSLATGVDTEAFF. The CDR3 region has the DNA TGCGCCAGCAGCTTGGCCACAGGGGTAGACACTGAAGCTTTCTTT.

J is TRBJ1-2 and V is TRBV5-4, with 9 bases identical to TRBD1. CDR1 SGHNT and CDR2 YYREEE come from the germline V gene (reference sequence). This CDR3 spans 15 amino acids. After removal of 4 bases from V and 9 bases from J, the junction contained 13 bases not matched to a gene. The CDR3 nucleotides are TGTGCCAGCAGCCCGGGGACAGGGAATAGGAACAGCTACACCTTC. This gives the protein CASSPGTGNRNSYTF.

This clonotype was seen only a few times. The chain has TRBV24-1 and TRBJ2-3; D is possibly TRBD1 (5 bases). Germline V CDR1 and CDR2: KGHDR, SFDVKD. The V gene lost 0 bases and the J gene lost 5 bases, with 17 bases spanning the gap. This CDR3 region has 17 residues. The CDR3 DNA sequence: TGTGCCACCAGTGATTTGATCCAGGGCGACGGTGGAGATACGCAGTATTTT. It specifies CATSDLIQGDGGDTQYF.

The J gene is TRBJ2-5, the V gene TRBV7-2; either TRBD1 or TRBD2 may supply D (5 bases each). Trimming pared 2 bases from V and 5 bases from J, leaving 15 bases between. The CDR3 consists of 15 residues. Germline loops: CDR1 SGHTA, CDR2 FQGNSA. The chain's CDR3 is CASSLTYGAEETQYF. Written as DNA, the CDR3 is TGTGCCAGCAGCTTAACCTACGGGGCGGAGGAGACCCAGTACTTC.

At least ten counts were recorded for this clonotype. The J gene is TRBJ1-6, the V gene TRBV6-2 or TRBV6-3; 9 nucleotides agree with TRBD1. CDR1 and CDR2 from the germline V gene are MNHEY and SVGEGT. V shed 5 bases, J shed 7 bases, and the junction held 9 bases outside the gene matches. CDR3 length: 16 residues. The CDR3, as DNA: TGTGCCAGCAGTCCCGGGACAGGGACGGGCAATTCACCCCTCCACTTT. It specifies CASSPGTGTGNSPLHF.